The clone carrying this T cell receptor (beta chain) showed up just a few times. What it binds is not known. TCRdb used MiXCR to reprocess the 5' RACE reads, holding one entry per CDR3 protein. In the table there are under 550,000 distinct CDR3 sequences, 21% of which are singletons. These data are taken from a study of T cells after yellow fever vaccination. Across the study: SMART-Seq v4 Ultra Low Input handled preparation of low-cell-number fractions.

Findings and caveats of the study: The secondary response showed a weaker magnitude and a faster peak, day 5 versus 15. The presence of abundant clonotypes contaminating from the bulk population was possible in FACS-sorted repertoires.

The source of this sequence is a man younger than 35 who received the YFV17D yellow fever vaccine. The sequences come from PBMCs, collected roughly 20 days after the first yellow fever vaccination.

This CDR3 is CASSLNSERGGGQFF. In nucleotides, the CDR3 is TGTGCCAGCAGCTTAAATTCGGAGCGGGGGGGCGGGCAGTTCTTC. The chain recombines TRBV7-3 with TRBJ2-1, with 10 bases lining up with TRBD2. After removal of 1 base from V and 12 bases from J, the junction contained 9 bases not matched to a gene. The germline V gene has CDR1 SGHTA and CDR2 FQGTGA. The CDR3 covers 15 residues.